These 18 T cell receptor beta chains were all obtained from the same sample, sequenced in a study of vaccination and CD4 T cells after COVID-19. The antigens these receptors bind are not known. An Oncomine TCR Beta short-read assay was used to sequence the DNA from cultured CD4+ T cells. TCRdb re-called the PCR reads through MiXCR, storing one row per CDR3 protein. Of fewer than 20,000 distinct CDR3 sequences in the sample, about 56% were seen once. Treatment described: approximately 11-day PBMC culture with coronavirus spike peptide pools or control peptides (ViraFEST assay). The sample consisted of CD4+ T cells from blood, cultured in vitro, taken before SARS-CoV-2 vaccination. The receptor source for this set is a human donor who had recovered from COVID-19.

V is TRBV24-1 and J is TRBJ2-5, with 11 bases lining up with TRBD2. V lost 4 bases to trimming and J lost 4 bases; unmatched junction nucleotides: 4. The germline CDR1 and CDR2 sequences are KGHDR and SFDVKD. This CDR3 comprises 15 residues. The DNA of the CDR3 is TGTGCCACCAGTGACGGTCTAGCGGGAGGAGAGACCCAGTACTTC. Translation: CATSDGLAGGETQYF.

This rearrangement joins TRBV20-1 to TRBJ2-3, with TRBD2 matching 12 bases. CDR1 and CDR2 (germline): DFQATT, SNEGSKA (reference sequence). This CDR3 is built from 18 residues. Trimming at V came to 0 bases and at J to 4 bases, leaving 11 bases not matched to a gene. The CDR3 sequence is CSARDFMETSGRSDTQYF. CDR3 nucleotides: TGCAGTGCTAGAGATTTCATGGAAACTAGCGGGAGGTCAGATACGCAGTATTTT.

The sample holds one count of this clonotype. The chain links TRBV27 to TRBJ2-7; D tentatively fits TRBD1 or TRBD2 (5 bases each). Germline V gene data show CDR1 as MNHEY and CDR2 as SMNVEV (reference sequence). This CDR3 comprises 12 residues. The germline V and J ends were trimmed by 5 bases and 7 bases, with 12 bases remaining between them. CDR3 sequence reads: CASSTGPQEQYF. CDR3 nucleotide sequence: TGTGCCAGCAGTACGGGACCCCAGGAGCAGTACTTC.

This chain links TRBV7-9 with TRBJ2-1, with TRBD2 matching over 7 bases. CDR3 length equals 14 residues. Trimming removed 7 bases from V and 8 bases from J; junction bases left unmatched: 11. Germline V gene lookup returns CDR1 SEHNR and CDR2 FQNEAQ (reference sequence). The CDR3 protein is CASTSLREIHEQFF. Here the CDR3 DNA reads TGTGCCAGCACCTCTTTGCGGGAGATACATGAGCAGTTCTTC.

Note on this clonotype: One junction end disagrees with the germline gene, perhaps due to a read error. This chain connects TRBV18 to TRBJ2-5; 8 bases agree with TRBD1. The CDR3 has 14 residues. Germline lookup yields CDR1 KGHSH and CDR2 LQKENI. The CDR3 bases are TGTGCTAGCTCACCATCAGGGGGCGCAGAGACCCAGTACTTC. Protein: CASSPSGGAETQYF.

The rearrangement joins TRBV6-4 to TRBJ2-7; D not resolved. Germline CDR1 MRHNA, CDR2 SNTAGT. V lost 3 bases to trimming and J lost 6 bases, with 12 bases between them. This CDR3 is 13 amino acids long. The CDR3 bases are TGTGCCAGCAGTGAAGAGATGTCTGGCGAGCAGTACTTC. Protein product: CASSEEMSGEQYF.

The chain carries TRBV6-2 or TRBV6-3 and TRBJ2-1; the D gene is possibly TRBD1 (5 bases). V was shortened by 5 bases and J by 2 bases, with 7 bases between the two germline ends. The CDR3 is made up of 13 amino acids. CDR1 is MNHEY, CDR2 SVGEGT, per germline. CDR3 protein: CASSQDTYNEQFF. CDR3 DNA: TGTGCCAGCAGTCAGGACACCTACAATGAGCAGTTCTTC.

This clonotype was observed a handful of times. The V gene is TRBV6-8, the J gene TRBJ1-2; a possible D gene is TRBD1 (6 bases). Germline V lookup: CDR1 MNHGY, CDR2 SAAAGT. The germline V and J ends were trimmed by 0 bases and 0 bases, with 14 bases remaining between them. The CDR3 loop spans 17 amino acids. The CDR3 DNA reads as TGTGCCAGCAGTTACTCCGACGAGAAGGGGGCTAACTATGGCTACACCTTC. It yields the protein CASSYSDEKGANYGYTF.

The genes are TRBV5-6 and TRBJ1-1, with a possible D match to TRBD1 (5 bases). The CDR3 consists of 15 residues. Looked up from germline, CDR1 is SGHDT and CDR2 is YYEEEE. V lost 2 bases and J 1 base, leaving 12 bases between the germline ends. The CDR3 DNA reads as TGTGCCAGCAGCTTACTGGGGGTAGGGAACACTGAAGCTTTCTTT. Its protein is CASSLLGVGNTEAFF.

This clonotype was seen only a few times. This chain connects TRBV7-8 to TRBJ1-5; 8 nucleotides match TRBD1. Unmatched junction bases numbered 6, after V lost 5 bases and J lost 3 bases. Germline CDR1 and CDR2: SGHVS and FQNEAQ. The CDR3 extends over 15 amino acids. CDR3 bases: TGTGCCAGCAGCCTGGGACAGGCGATCAATCAGCCCCAGCATTTT. Amino acids: CASSLGQAINQPQHF.

The chain combines TRBV6-1 with TRBJ1-2, with D hard to call. The CDR3 runs to 15 residues. V was clipped by 0 bases and J by 8 bases, with 16 bases between them. Germline V lookup: CDR1 MNHNS, CDR2 SASEGT. The CDR3 sequence is CASSEATTRLGGYTF. The CDR3 nucleotides are TGTGCCAGCAGTGAAGCGACGACCAGGCTCGGGGGCTACACCTTC.

This chain uses TRBV29-1 with TRBJ2-3, with D uncertain. The CDR3 totals 13 residues. With 5 bases removed from V and 4 bases from J, the gap between germline ends came to 13 bases. The germline gives CDR1 SQVTM, CDR2 ANQGSEA. The CDR3 coding sequence is TGCAGCGTTTACACATCCGGGCCAGATACGCAGTATTTT. Its protein is CSVYTSGPDTQYF.

V gene TRBV7-6 combines with J gene TRBJ2-7; tentatively, D is TRBD1 or TRBD2 (12 bases each). The CDR3 has 18 residues. V lost 3 bases to trimming and J lost 2 bases, with 23 bases between them. Germline V lookup: CDR1 SGHVS, CDR2 FNYEAQ. Here the CDR3 DNA reads TGTGCCAGCAGCTTGGGACAGGGGGCTAGCGGGAGGGCCTACGAGCAGTACTTC. Protein sequence: CASSLGQGASGRAYEQYF.

This clonotype has a handful of counts. The chain uses TRBV19 and TRBJ1-2; D uncertain. The CDR3 has 14 amino acids. The V gene's germline CDR1 is LNHDA and CDR2 SQIVND (reference sequence). The V and J ends lost 4 bases and 2 bases respectively, with 11 bases between them. CDR3 sequence (DNA): TGTGCCAGTAGTAAGGCAGGATTAAACTATGGCTACACCTTC. It encodes CASSKAGLNYGYTF.

J is TRBJ2-5 and V is TRBV20-1; D not resolved. Trimming stripped 6 bases from V and 3 bases from J, with 14 bases between. This CDR3 has 13 residues. Germline-derived CDR1 and CDR2 are DFQATT and SNEGSKA (reference sequence). The CDR3 DNA reads as TGCAGTGCCTCCTGGGGTCGCGAAGAGACCCAGTACTTC. It encodes CSASWGREETQYF.

The genes are TRBV28 and TRBJ1-4; possibly TRBD1 for D (5 bases). Between the trimmed V and J ends, which lost 5 bases and 8 bases, there was a span of 12 bases. CDR3 size: 13 residues. Germline assignment: CDR1 MDHEN and CDR2 SYDVKM. Here the CDR3 DNA reads TGTGCCAGCAGTCAGGGTTCCTTCGAAAAACTGTTTTTT. This sequence encodes CASSQGSFEKLFF.

This clonotype showed up just a few times. The genes are TRBV24-1 and TRBJ2-1; D unclear. Between the trimmed V and J ends, which lost 3 bases and 3 bases, there was a span of 14 bases. CDR3 length equals 16 residues. Germline CDR1 and CDR2: KGHDR and SFDVKD. The chain's CDR3 is CATSDPSALLYNEQFF. DNA of the CDR3: TGTGCCACCAGTGATCCATCGGCGCTACTCTACAATGAGCAGTTCTTC.

The chain uses TRBV19 and TRBJ2-3, with 8 bases lining up with TRBD1. Germline V CDR1 and CDR2: LNHDA, SQIVND (reference sequence). Trimming cost V 3 bases and J 1 base; bases outside gene matches: 0. The CDR3 length is 14 residues. The CDR3 here is CASSMGQGTDTQYF. The CDR3 DNA follows: TGTGCCAGTAGTATGGGACAGGGCACAGATACGCAGTATTTT.